The 14 T cell receptor beta chains given below trace back to one sample, sequenced in a study of T cells in localized non-small cell lung cancer. Sequenced by immunoSEQ multiplex PCR; TCRdb stores in-frame clones only, minus some. The sample includes under 65,000 clones, around 90% seen only once; the top ten take about 20%. Sequencing used peripheral blood, obtained before any cancer treatment. These receptors were obtained from a man aged 40-75 years with stage I squamous cell lung carcinoma.

A note on this clone: Germline and junction disagree at one end, which may indicate a read error. This rearrangement joins TRBV13 to TRBJ2-7; 10 bases align to TRBD2. Germline CDR1 reads PRHDT; CDR2 reads FYEKMQ (reference sequence). CDR3 length equals 16 residues. The CDR3 region is CASSIGAGGSPYEQYF. CDR3 DNA: TGTGCCAGCAGCATAGGAGCGGGAGGGTCCCCCTACGAGCAGTACTTC. The full variable domain, rest sourced from reference TRBV13 and TRBJ2-7, is AAGVIQSPRHLIKEKRETATLKCYPIPRHDTVYWYQQGPGQDPQFLISFYEKMQSDKGSIPDRFSAQQFSDYHSELNMSSLELGDSALYFCASSIGAGGSPYEQYFGPGTRLTVT.

The rearrangement uses TRBV7-2 and TRBJ2-3, with 7 bases identical to TRBD1. Germline CDR1 and CDR2: SGHTA and FQGNSA. Germline trimming cut 5 bases from V and 2 bases from J; bases unmatched to any gene: 4. The CDR3 extends over 14 amino acids. The CDR3 sequence: CASSADRHTDTQYF. In DNA form, the CDR3 reads TGTGCCAGCAGCGCGGACAGGCACACAGATACGCAGTATTTT.

The CDR3 DNA follows: TGTGCCAGCAGAGATGATGGGGGCACAGATACGCAGTATTTT. The encoded protein is CASRDDGGTDTQYF. The gene calls are TRBV9 and TRBJ2-3, with D uncertain. Germline V gene sequence: CDR1 SGDLS, CDR2 YYNGEE. Deletions cut 5 bases from V and 1 base from J, with 11 bases between. The CDR3 loop spans 14 amino acids.

V is TRBV14 and J is TRBJ2-2; maybe TRBD2 (6 bases). The V end lost 4 bases, the J end lost 1 base, and 13 bases lay between the germline ends. The length of the CDR3 is 16 residues. The germline CDR1 and CDR2 sequences are SGHDN and FVKESK. Here the CDR3 DNA reads TGTGCCAGCAGCCGCCTACTAGCAGTGAACACCGGGGAGCTGTTTTTT. The encoded protein is CASSRLLAVNTGELFF.

The chain carries TRBV28 and TRBJ2-4; 8 bases fit TRBD1. V gave up 6 bases and J gave up 10 bases; unmatched junction bases: 8. Germline CDR1 and CDR2: MDHEN and SYDVKM. The CDR3 length is 13 residues. CDR3 region: CASRTDRDWIQYF. CDR3 nucleotides: TGTGCCAGCAGGACGGACAGGGACTGGATTCAGTACTTC.

This clone was picked up one time. This chain uses TRBV6-5 with TRBJ1-2; TRBD1 matches at 9 bases. This CDR3 is built from 13 residues. V dropped 6 bases and J dropped 4; count of bases not matched to a gene: 3. Germline V gene sequence: CDR1 MNHEY, CDR2 SVGAGI. The CDR3 DNA follows: TGTGCCAGCAGCCAGACAGGGGGCTATGGCTACACCTTC. It encodes CASSQTGGYGYTF.

CDR3 sequence reads: CASSLRGASTDTQYF. The DNA for the CDR3 is TGTGCCAGCAGTTTACGAGGGGCGAGCACAGATACGCAGTATTTT. The chain has TRBV27 and TRBJ2-3; D may match TRBD1 or TRBD2 (5 bases each). This CDR3 spans 15 amino acids. The V end lost 2 bases, the J end lost 0 bases, and 9 bases lay between the germline ends. CDR1 MNHEY and CDR2 SMNVEV come from the germline V gene (reference sequence).

The table lists this clone with a count of one. This chain links TRBV5-1 with TRBJ1-1, with D unresolved. The CDR3 sequence is 15 residues long. V lost 4 bases, J lost 5 bases, and 18 bases lay in between. CDR1 SGHRS and CDR2 YFSETQ come from the germline V gene. CDR3 nucleotides: TGCGCCAGCAGCCCCGGGCTCGAAGGGAGGACTGAAGCTTTCTTT. Residues: CASSPGLEGRTEAFF.

J is TRBJ2-2 and V is TRBV5-4, with 9 bases fitting TRBD2. V dropped 0 bases and J dropped 5; count of bases not matched to a gene: 11. CDR3 length: 18 amino acids. In germline, CDR1 is SGHNT, CDR2 YYREEE (reference sequence). The CDR3 DNA is TGTGCCAGCAGCTTGGGTGCGAGGAGCGGGAGGCGAACCGGGGAGCTGTTTTTT. Amino acid sequence: CASSLGARSGRRTGELFF.

CDR3 bases: TGCAGCGTTGAAGGAAGACGAGACAATGAGCAGTTCTTC. Protein product: CSVEGRRDNEQFF. V is TRBV29-1 and J is TRBJ2-1, with no clear D. The CDR3 sequence is 13 residues long. The germline gives CDR1 SQVTM, CDR2 ANQGSEA. Trimming removed 1 base at V and 5 bases at J, with 9 bases between.

The chain couples TRBV4-3 to TRBJ2-7; TRBD1 matches at 8 bases. This CDR3 is built from 16 residues. The junction had 6 bases not matched to a gene; V was cut back by 2 bases and J by 0 bases. Germline loops: CDR1 LGHNA, CDR2 YSLEER. The CDR3 coding sequence is TGCGCCAGCAGCCAAAGATTGGACAGGGTCTCCTACGAGCAGTACTTC. Amino acid sequence: CASSQRLDRVSYEQYF.

This clone appeared a single time. The chain links TRBV7-2 to TRBJ2-3, with D perhaps matching TRBD2 (6 bases). Germline-derived CDR1 and CDR2 are SGHTA and FQGNSA. Trimming cost V 5 bases and J 8 bases, with 14 bases left between them. The CDR3 loop spans 13 amino acids. As DNA, the CDR3 is TGTGCCAGCAGCCCCGATTTGGGGGGTACGCAGTATTTT. It is translated as CASSPDLGGTQYF.

This rearrangement joins TRBV29-1 to TRBJ1-3; no clear D gene. Germline CDR1 is SQVTM and CDR2 is ANQGSEA. This CDR3 region has 12 residues. Deletions cut 6 bases from V and 3 bases from J, with 9 bases between. The CDR3 DNA follows: TGCAGCGTCGCGTCGGATGGAAACACCATATATTTT. This sequence encodes CSVASDGNTIYF.

J is TRBJ2-7 and V is TRBV29-1; D is uncertain. The CDR3 totals 14 residues. From germline, CDR1 is SQVTM and CDR2 ANQGSEA. V dropped 7 bases and J dropped 0 bases, with 16 bases sitting between them. In nucleotides, the CDR3 is TGCAGCGCTACTTCCGGGTCCAACTCCTACGAGCAGTACTTC. Encoded protein: CSATSGSNSYEQYF.